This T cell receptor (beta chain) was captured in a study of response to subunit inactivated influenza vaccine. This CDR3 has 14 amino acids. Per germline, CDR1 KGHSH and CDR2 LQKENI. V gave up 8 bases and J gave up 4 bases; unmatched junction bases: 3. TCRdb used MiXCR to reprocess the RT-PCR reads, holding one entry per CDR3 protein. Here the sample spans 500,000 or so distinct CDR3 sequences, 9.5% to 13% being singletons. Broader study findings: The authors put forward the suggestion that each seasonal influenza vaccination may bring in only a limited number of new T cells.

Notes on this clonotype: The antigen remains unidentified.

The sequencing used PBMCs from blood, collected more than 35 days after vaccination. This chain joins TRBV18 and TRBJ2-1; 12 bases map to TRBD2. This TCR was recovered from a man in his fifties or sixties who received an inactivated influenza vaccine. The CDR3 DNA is TGTGCCAGCGAGGGACTAGCGGGTTACAATGAGCAGTTCTTC. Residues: CASEGLAGYNEQFF.